The 32 T cell receptor beta chains below all came from one sample that was sequenced in a study of blood T cell repertoires in COVID-19. The table came from immunoSEQ multiplex PCR; TCRdb's copy has only in-frame clones and leaves some out. The repertoire holds 99,000 or so clones, with about four fifths as singletons. The sample comprised peripheral blood. The receptor source for this set is a man in his 70s with active or convalescent COVID-19.

The chain is built from TRBV6-2 or TRBV6-3 and TRBJ2-1, with 7 bases identical to TRBD1. Trimming cost V 6 bases and J 2 bases; bases outside gene matches: 7. Germline CDR1 is MNHEY and CDR2 is SVGEGT. This CDR3 is built from 15 residues. CDR3 loop: CASSPRQGAYNEQFF. The CDR3 nucleotides are TGTGCCAGCAGCCCTCGACAGGGTGCCTACAATGAGCAGTTCTTC.

V is TRBV7-8 and J is TRBJ1-6; D unclear. The V end lost 2 bases, the J end lost 9 bases, and 8 bases lay between the germline ends. Germline V gene data show CDR1 as SGHVS and CDR2 as FQNEAQ. The CDR3 contains 13 residues. CDR3 nucleotide sequence: TGTGCCAGCAGCTTAACCGAGTCTTCACCCCTCCACTTT. Translation: CASSLTESSPLHF.

This rearrangement joins TRBV19 to TRBJ2-4, with TRBD2 matching over 11 bases. V shed 5 bases and J 2 bases; nucleotides not matched to a gene: 5. This CDR3 is built from 16 residues. CDR1 and CDR2 (germline): LNHDA, SQIVND (reference sequence). The CDR3 DNA reads TGTGCCAGTAGTTCTCTAGCGGGGGGCACCAAAAACATTCAGTACTTC. This gives the protein CASSSLAGGTKNIQYF. The whole variable domain, filled in from reference TRBV19 and TRBJ2-4, reads DGGITQSPKYLFRKEGQNVTLSCEQNLNHDAMYWYRQDPGQGLRLIYYSQIVNDFQKGDIAEGYSVSREKKESFPLTVTSAQKNPTAFYLCASSSLAGGTKNIQYFGAGTRLSVL.

The chain links TRBV12-2 to TRBJ2-2; TRBD1 is taken as the D call from the table, unchecked against the DNA. TRBV12-2 is labeled a pseudogene. This CDR3 comprises 16 residues. The DNA for the CDR3 is TGTGCAAGTCGCTCGGACAGGGATCGTATAGCCGGGGAGCTGTTTTTT. It is translated as CASRSDRDRIAGELFF.

The CDR3 protein is CASSPKTEFYGYTF. In nucleotides, the CDR3 is TGTGCCAGCTCACCGAAGACAGAATTCTATGGCTACACCTTC. The chain joins TRBV18 to TRBJ1-2; D is possibly TRBD1 (5 bases). The CDR3 consists of 14 residues. The ends were cut back, 3 bases at V and 4 bases at J, with 12 bases in the middle. Germline CDR1 and CDR2: KGHSH and LQKENI.

The chain carries TRBV11-1 and TRBJ1-2; possible D gene TRBD1, 6 bases. V lost 3 bases and J 2 bases, leaving 7 bases between the germline ends. The CDR3 loop spans 13 amino acids. The germline V gene encodes CDR1 SGHAT and CDR2 FQDESV (reference sequence). CDR3 sequence reads: CASSFTGNYGYTF. The CDR3 DNA reads as TGTGCCAGCAGCTTTACAGGGAACTATGGCTACACCTTC. The variable domain in full, with the rest retrieved from reference TRBV11-1 and TRBJ1-2, is EAEVAQSPRYKITEKSQAVAFWCDPISGHATLYWYRQILGQGPELLVQFQDESVVDDSQLPKDRFSAERLKGVDSTLKIQPAELGDSAMYLCASSFTGNYGYTFGSGTRLTVV.

The CDR3 DNA reads as TGCAGCGTTGAAGATGGGGCGCAAGAGACCCAGTACTTC. Translated, it gives CSVEDGAQETQYF. The chain employs TRBV29-1 and TRBJ2-5, with D perhaps TRBD1 (5 bases). The CDR3 is 13 amino acids. The V gene's germline CDR1 is SQVTM and CDR2 ANQGSEA. V was cut by 0 bases and J by 2 bases, with 7 bases left in between.

The chain is built from TRBV11-2 and TRBJ2-2; D may be TRBD2 (6 bases). Trimming took 5 bases from V and 5 from J, leaving 15 bases between them. The CDR3 loop spans 15 amino acids. Germline CDR1 is SGHAT and CDR2 is FQNNGV. The CDR3 DNA reads as TGTGCCAGCAGCCTCCTCTGGCGGGAAACCGGGGAGCTGTTTTTT. The encoded protein is CASSLLWRETGELFF.

A single count supports this clone. The chain recombines TRBV7-8 with TRBJ1-1, with 7 bases that match TRBD1. Germline CDR1 reads SGHVS; CDR2 reads FQNEAQ. The CDR3 totals 15 residues. Germline trimming cut 5 bases from V and 3 bases from J; bases unmatched to any gene: 9. CDR3 loop: CASSLGTVHYTEAFF. CDR3 bases: TGTGCCAGCAGCCTCGGGACAGTCCACTACACTGAAGCTTTCTTT. Filled out from reference TRBV7-8 and TRBJ1-1, the complete variable domain reads GAGVSQSPRYKVAKRGQDVALRCDPISGHVSLFWYQQALGQGPEFLTYFQNEAQLDKSGLPSDRFFAERPEGSVSTLKIQRTQQEDSAVYLCASSLGTVHYTEAFFGQGTRLTVV.

The chain has TRBV2 and TRBJ1-5, with unresolved D. The CDR3 extends over 14 amino acids. V dropped 6 bases and J dropped 0 bases, with 9 bases sitting between them. Germline V gene data show CDR1 as SNHLY and CDR2 as FYNNEI. The CDR3 spells CASSYLNSNQPQHF. CDR3 sequence (DNA): TGTGCCAGCAGCTACCTGAATAGCAATCAGCCCCAGCATTTT.

This clone was observed a few times. The chain couples TRBV2 to TRBJ2-1, with D possibly matching TRBD2 (6 bases). V was clipped by 5 bases and J by 6 bases, with 14 bases between them. The CDR3 is 14 amino acids. Per the germline V gene, CDR1 is SNHLY and CDR2 is FYNNEI. CDR3 DNA sequence: TGTGCCAGCAGTCGTGGCGGGGCCGTCAATGAGCAGTTCTTC. This encodes CASSRGGAVNEQFF.

This chain connects TRBV6-5 to TRBJ1-1, with D perhaps matching TRBD1 (5 bases). CDR3 length: 13 residues. Germline CDR1 is MNHEY and CDR2 is SVGAGI. Trimming cost V 2 bases and J 10 bases, with 14 bases left between them. The DNA for the CDR3 is TGTGCCAGCAGTTACGCGGGGGAACTGGGAGCTTTCTTT. Translated, it gives CASSYAGELGAFF.

This chain joins TRBV28 and TRBJ1-2, with TRBD1 identical over 8 bases. CDR3 length equals 16 residues. Germline lookup yields CDR1 MDHEN and CDR2 SYDVKM. V was pared by 8 bases and J by 0 bases, with 11 bases of the junction left unmatched. As DNA, the CDR3 is TGTGCCAGCTACCGTAAAGGACAGGGAGCTAACTATGGCTACACCTTC. Translating gives CASYRKGQGANYGYTF.

This clone has a single count. The chain employs TRBV11-2 and TRBJ2-3; 11 nucleotides match TRBD2. Germline CDR1 reads SGHAT; CDR2 reads FQNNGV. This CDR3 contains 18 residues. The ends lost 1 base at V and 1 base at J; junction bases unmatched: 7. The CDR3 DNA reads as TGTGCCAGCAGCTTAGCCACCACTAGCGGGGGCCGCACAGATACGCAGTATTTT. Translated: CASSLATTSGGRTDTQYF.

The chain links TRBV24-1 to TRBJ2-2; the D gene is possibly TRBD1 (5 bases). This CDR3 contains 15 residues. Germline V gene data show CDR1 as KGHDR and CDR2 as SFDVKD. The V end was cut by 3 bases, the J end by 5 bases, with 12 bases between. CDR3 amino acids: CATSDPTERTGELFF. The DNA for the CDR3 is TGTGCCACCAGTGATCCGACAGAGAGGACCGGGGAGCTGTTTTTT.

CDR3 sequence (DNA): TGCGCCAGCAGCTTAGAGGTTGGAGGGGGCATTGGGTATCAGCCCCAGCATTTT. It translates to CASSLEVGGGIGYQPQHF. The V call is TRBV5-1, the J call TRBJ1-5; the match to TRBD1 covers 7 bases. V trimming: 2 bases; J trimming: 5 bases; junction bases outside the gene matches: 16. The CDR3 sequence is 18 residues long. Per the germline V gene, CDR1 is SGHRS and CDR2 is YFSETQ.

V is TRBV5-1 and J is TRBJ2-3; D unclear. The V gene lost 0 bases and the J gene lost 5 bases, with 7 bases spanning the gap. CDR3 length equals 13 residues. Germline V lookup: CDR1 SGHRS, CDR2 YFSETQ. The DNA of the CDR3 is TGCGCCAGCAGCTTGGATGTTCGAGATACGCAGTATTTT. Amino acids: CASSLDVRDTQYF. The full variable domain, with the rest looked up from reference TRBV5-1 and TRBJ2-3, is KAGVTQTPRYLIKTRGQQVTLSCSPISGHRSVSWYQQTPGQGLQFLFEYFSETQRNKGNFPGRFSGRQFSNSRSEMNVSTLELGDSALYLCASSLDVRDTQYFGPGTRLTVL.

This clone is a singleton in its sample. The chain links TRBV10-3 to TRBJ2-5, with D possibly matching TRBD1 (5 bases). This CDR3 contains 12 residues. Trimming took 10 bases from V and 0 from J, leaving 9 bases between them. Germline V lookup: CDR1 ENHRY, CDR2 SYGVKD. CDR3 sequence (DNA): TGTGCCACGAGGACAAACCAAGAGACCCAGTACTTC. This translates into CATRTNQETQYF.

The rearrangement uses TRBV12-3 or TRBV12-4 and TRBJ1-2; tentative D call: TRBD1 (6 bases). This CDR3 is built from 11 residues. Trimming pared 5 bases from V and 6 bases from J, leaving 7 bases between. Here the CDR3 reads CASSAGDGYTF. CDR3 sequence (DNA): TGTGCCAGCAGTGCAGGGGATGGCTACACCTTC.

The CDR3 loop reads CASSLKASVRAGELFF. Here the CDR3 DNA reads TGTGCCAGCAGCTTAAAGGCTAGCGTACGGGCCGGGGAGCTGTTTTTT. The chain carries TRBV7-2 and TRBJ2-2; maybe TRBD2 (6 bases). The V and J ends lost 2 bases and 6 bases respectively, with 16 bases between them. Germline CDR1 and CDR2: SGHTA and FQGNSA. CDR3 size: 16 residues.

The V call is TRBV2, the J call TRBJ1-5; 8 nucleotides agree with TRBD1. The CDR3 is 13 amino acids. V lost 7 bases and J lost 7; bases outside the gene matches: 6. Per germline, CDR1 SNHLY and CDR2 FYNNEI. CDR3 sequence reads: CASTRGPGQPQHF. Here the CDR3 DNA reads TGTGCCAGCACCAGGGGGCCGGGGCAGCCCCAGCATTTT.

This rearrangement joins TRBV19 to TRBJ2-6, with 9 bases lining up with TRBD1. V shed 9 bases and J 2 bases; nucleotides not matched to a gene: 11. Germline V gene sequence: CDR1 LNHDA, CDR2 SQIVND (reference sequence). The CDR3 is made up of 17 amino acids. This CDR3 is CASLGQGMSPGANVLTF. CDR3 in DNA: TGTGCCAGCCTAGGACAGGGGATGAGCCCTGGGGCCAACGTCCTGACTTTC.

The chain carries TRBV18 and TRBJ1-5; D call uncertain. The V end lost 2 bases, the J end lost 7 bases, and 12 bases lay between the germline ends. The CDR3 has 14 residues. The germline CDR1 and CDR2 sequences are KGHSH and LQKENI. The DNA for the CDR3 is TGTGCCAGCTCACCAGACGGGGTGGGACAGCCCCAGCATTTT. Amino acid sequence: CASSPDGVGQPQHF.

This chain joins TRBV28 and TRBJ1-5, with TRBD1 matching over 10 bases. The CDR3 spans 16 residues. V was pared by 3 bases and J by 1 base, with 3 bases of the junction left unmatched. CDR1 is MDHEN and CDR2 is SYDVKM in the germline V gene. The CDR3 DNA is TGTGCCAGCAGTTTGGGACAGGGGATGAGCAATCAGCCCCAGCATTTT. Protein sequence: CASSLGQGMSNQPQHF.

The V call is TRBV4-2, the J call TRBJ1-2; TRBD1 agrees at 10 bases. Germline loops: CDR1 LGHNA, CDR2 YNFKEQ. V shed 3 bases and J 4 bases; nucleotides not matched to a gene: 8. The CDR3 totals 16 residues. The CDR3 bases are TGTGCCAGCAGCCACCTTGAGGGACAGGGGATCTATGGCTACACCTTC. This gives the protein CASSHLEGQGIYGYTF.

The chain employs TRBV30 and TRBJ1-2, with D hard to call. The CDR3 extends over 12 amino acids. Trimming pared 4 bases from V and 9 bases from J, leaving 15 bases between. Per the germline V gene, CDR1 is GTSNPN and CDR2 is SVGIG (reference sequence). The CDR3 spells CAWTQTAGSYTF. The CDR3 DNA follows: TGTGCCTGGACCCAGACGGCAGGTAGCTACACCTTC.

This chain joins TRBV11-1 and TRBJ1-2, with no clear D. From germline, CDR1 is SGHAT and CDR2 FQDESV (reference sequence). The CDR3 has 14 amino acids. The V end was cut by 4 bases, the J end by 8 bases, with 17 bases between. The CDR3 nucleotides are TGTGCCAGCAGCTCTCCCTGGGCCATTCTGGGCTACACCTTC. This gives the protein CASSSPWAILGYTF.

V gene TRBV11-2 combines with J gene TRBJ2-1; 8 nucleotides line up with TRBD1. There are 12 residues in the CDR3. V shed 1 base and J 16 bases; nucleotides not matched to a gene: 6. Germline-derived CDR1 and CDR2 are SGHAT and FQNNGV. CDR3 amino acids: CASSLANRGAFF. The CDR3 DNA follows: TGTGCCAGCAGCTTAGCCAACAGGGGGGCCTTCTTC. Full variable domain (rest looked up from reference TRBV11-2 and TRBJ2-1): EAGVAQSPRYKIIEKRQSVAFWCNPISGHATLYWYQQILGQGPKLLIQFQNNGVVDDSQLPKDRFSAERLKGVDSTLKIQPAKLEDSAVYLCASSLANRGAFFGPGTRLTVL.

The chain couples TRBV5-1 to TRBJ2-7; TRBD2 is a possible D gene (5 bases). The CDR3 loop spans 13 amino acids. Germline V gene data show CDR1 as SGHRS and CDR2 as YFSETQ. Deletions cut 3 bases from V and 6 bases from J, with 13 bases between. The CDR3 DNA reads TGCGCCAGCAGCTGGACTCCTCGCGGCGAGCAGTACTTC. As protein: CASSWTPRGEQYF.

This clone occurred once. The chain combines TRBV3-1 (or the pseudogene TRBV3-2) with TRBJ2-7; tentative D call: TRBD1 (6 bases). CDR1 and CDR2 (germline): LGHDT, YNNKEL (reference sequence). Trimming cost V 1 base and J 0 bases, with 16 bases left between them. The CDR3 spans 17 residues. The CDR3 region has the DNA TGTGCCAGCAGCCAAGTACTCTGGGACACTTCCTCCTACGAGCAGTACTTC. Translating it yields CASSQVLWDTSSYEQYF.

The V call is TRBV18, the J call TRBJ2-7, with 12 bases that match TRBD1. V lost 0 bases and J lost 4; bases outside the gene matches: 1. CDR1 and CDR2 from the germline V gene are KGHSH and LQKENI. CDR3 size: 15 residues. In DNA, the CDR3 is TGTGCCAGCTCACCACCGGGACAGGGGGCTTACGAGCAGTACTTC. It is translated as CASSPPGQGAYEQYF.

This clone was observed once. The CDR3 coding sequence is TGTGCCAGTAGTGAACAGGGGCCAGTGAACACTGAAGCTTTCTTT. Its translation is CASSEQGPVNTEAFF. This chain uses TRBV19 with TRBJ1-1; 7 bases line up with TRBD1. The V gene end was trimmed by 5 bases and the J gene end by 0 bases; junction bases not matched to a gene: 6. CDR1 LNHDA and CDR2 SQIVND come from the germline V gene (reference sequence). The CDR3 has 15 amino acids.